The T cell receptor beta chain described here comes from a study of shared clonotypes between healthy human individuals. Sorted-subset replicate PCRs used 200 ng DNA, approximately 27,000 T cell genomes. This table comes from immunoSEQ multiplex PCR, and its TCRdb copy is limited to in-frame clones, with some not included. The data contain 2 million to 2.5 million clones, around 95% of them seen just once; the ten biggest clones take up more than 0.1%. Subsets obtained from CD4+ cells comprised CD45RA+ naive and CD45RA-negative memory cells. V was cut by 0 bases and J by 3 bases, with 12 bases left in between. The germline V gene has CDR1 MNHNY and CDR2 SVGAGI (reference sequence). This CDR3 contains 16 residues.

V and J are TRBV6-6 and TRBJ2-1; no reliable D call. The sequence derives from a young man in good health. The sequencing sample was made of naive CD4+ T cells sorted from blood. Described subset: CD45RA+ positively selected. The CDR3 nucleotides read TGTGCCAGCAGTTACTCGTTAGGGAAGGGCTACAATGAGCAGTTCTTC. Translation gives CASSYSLGKGYNEQFF.